This T cell receptor (beta chain) derives from a study of blood T cell repertoires in COVID-19. As for the study in general: Acute and convalescent COVID-19 samples came from the United States, Italy and Spain. In each case, the material was cDNA or gDNA derived from T cells, B-cell-depleted T cells, or PBMCs.

Germline CDR1 KGHSH, CDR2 LQKENI. The CDR3 has 15 residues. V lost 3 bases to trimming and J lost 6 bases, with 15 bases between them. Original processing notes: Amplification with reference gene primers provided the estimates of nucleated cell counts. TCRdb's copy holds only in-frame clones and misses some; the assay was immunoSEQ multiplex PCR. That table gives V, J and clone size, and the DNA gave D and trimming. Found here are 130,000 to 150,000 clones, approximately 81% of them singletons; the top ten hold 5% to 6%. Recruitment covered about 26 US areas and drew participants whose ages spanned about 18 to 89 years.

The origin of this receptor is a man aged 35 to 55 with acute COVID-19. The chain joins TRBV18 to TRBJ2-1; tentatively, D is TRBD2 (6 bases). The sample taken for sequencing was PBMCs or T cells enriched from blood (not recorded which). The CDR3 reads CASSPGTALVNEQFF. Written as DNA, the CDR3 is TGTGCCAGCTCACCCGGGACTGCATTGGTCAATGAGCAGTTCTTC.